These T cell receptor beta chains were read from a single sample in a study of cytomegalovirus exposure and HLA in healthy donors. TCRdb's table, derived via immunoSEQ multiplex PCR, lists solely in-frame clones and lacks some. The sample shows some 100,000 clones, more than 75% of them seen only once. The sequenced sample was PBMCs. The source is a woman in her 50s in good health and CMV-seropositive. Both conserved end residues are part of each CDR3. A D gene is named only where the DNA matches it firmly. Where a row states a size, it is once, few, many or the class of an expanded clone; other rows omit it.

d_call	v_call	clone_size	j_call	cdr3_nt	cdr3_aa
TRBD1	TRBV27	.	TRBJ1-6	TGTGCCAGCAGCTATTCTCCGGGACAGAGGTGGGATTCACCCCTCCACTTT	CASSYSPGQRWDSPLHF
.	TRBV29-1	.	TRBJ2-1	TGCAGCTCCTCCGGGAACAATGAGCAGTTCTTC	CSSSGNNEQFF
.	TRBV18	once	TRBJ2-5	TGTGCCAGCTCACCCCCAACGGGGACCCAGTACTTC	CASSPPTGTQYF
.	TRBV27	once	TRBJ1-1	TGTGCCAGCAGTTCGTTCAAAGGTGGGAGCACTGAAGCTTTCTTT	CASSSFKGGSTEAFF
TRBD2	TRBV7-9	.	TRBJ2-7	TGTGCCAGCAGCTTAGGCGGGAGTCTCTACGAGCAGTACTTC	CASSLGGSLYEQYF
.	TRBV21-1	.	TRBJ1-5	TGTGCCCCGGGGGGACGAAACCAGCCCCAGCATTTT	CAPGGRNQPQHF
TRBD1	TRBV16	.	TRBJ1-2	TGTGCCAGCAGTAGAACAGGGGTCGACTATGGCTACACCTTC	CASSRTGVDYGYTF
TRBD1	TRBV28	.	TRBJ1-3	TGTGCCAGCAGCTCCCCCAATGAGGGGGCGAGGCGCACCATATATTTT	CASSSPNEGARRTIYF
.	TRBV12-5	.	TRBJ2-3	TGTGCTAGTGGTTTGAGACTCGATACGCAGTATTTT	CASGLRLDTQYF
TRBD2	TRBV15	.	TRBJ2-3	TGTGCCACCAGCAGAGGTACTAGCGGTAGCACAGATACGCAGTATTTT	CATSRGTSGSTDTQYF
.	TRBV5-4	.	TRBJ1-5	TGTGCCAGCAGCTACTCGGGGGATAGCAATCAGCCCCAGCATTTT	CASSYSGDSNQPQHF
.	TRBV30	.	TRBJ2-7	TGTGCCTGGAGTAAGACGGACAATCTTGGCGAGCAGTACTTC	CAWSKTDNLGEQYF